Presented here are 19 T cell receptor beta chains from one specimen sequenced in a study of cytomegalovirus exposure and HLA in healthy donors. TCRdb's table, derived via immunoSEQ multiplex PCR, lists solely in-frame clones and lacks some. The sample shows 200,000 to 300,000 clones, roughly 88% of them seen only once. What was sequenced was PBMCs. The origin of the receptors is a woman aged 30 to 39 in good health and CMV-seronegative.

J is TRBJ2-1 and V is TRBV5-6, with no clear D. This CDR3 comprises 14 residues. CDR1 is SGHDT and CDR2 is YYEEEE in the germline V gene. V was trimmed by 0 bases and J by 7 bases, leaving 11 bases between them. The CDR3, as DNA: TGTGCCAGCAGCTTGGGTAAGGGTGTGAATGAGCAGTTCTTC. This sequence encodes CASSLGKGVNEQFF.

The V call is TRBV20-1, the J call TRBJ2-7; D is unresolved. V lost 5 bases to trimming and J lost 2 bases, with 7 bases between them. This CDR3 has 11 amino acids. The germline V gene has CDR1 DFQATT and CDR2 SNEGSKA (reference sequence). The CDR3 region is CSAYTAYEQYF. DNA of the CDR3: TGCAGTGCTTACACCGCCTACGAGCAGTACTTC.

The J gene is TRBJ2-5, the V gene TRBV7-2; no firm D call. The CDR3 extends over 13 amino acids. V was trimmed by 4 bases and J by 5 bases, leaving 11 bases between them. Germline V CDR1 and CDR2: SGHTA, FQGNSA. CDR3 region: CASSSRRMETQYF. In DNA, the CDR3 is TGTGCCAGCAGCTCCCGCCGTATGGAGACCCAGTACTTC.

The rearrangement links TRBV6-5 to TRBJ1-2; D is perhaps TRBD1 (5 bases). Looked up from germline, CDR1 is MNHEY and CDR2 is SVGAGI. The CDR3 has 13 amino acids. V lost 5 bases, J lost 4 bases, and 11 bases lay in between. CDR3 region: CASSGQTLYGYTF. CDR3 DNA sequence: TGTGCCAGCAGTGGACAAACCCTCTATGGCTACACCTTC.

A remark on this clone: The sample contains more than one DNA sequence encoding this CDR3. V and J are TRBV29-1 and TRBJ1-1; TRBD1 matches at 8 bases. The V gene's germline CDR1 is SQVTM and CDR2 ANQGSEA. The V and J ends lost 6 bases and 4 bases, in that order; junction bases with no gene match: 4. The CDR3 extends over 12 amino acids. The chain's CDR3 is CSVNRGTTEAFF. The CDR3 coding sequence is TGCAGCGTAAACAGGGGGACCACTGAAGCTTTCTTT.

V and J are TRBV7-2 and TRBJ2-5; D is undetermined. V lost 5 bases, J lost 1 base, and 8 bases lay in between. Germline CDR1 is SGHTA and CDR2 is FQGNSA. CDR3 length equals 13 residues. This chain's CDR3 is CASSLWFQETQYF. CDR3 bases: TGTGCCAGCAGCCTCTGGTTCCAAGAGACCCAGTACTTC.

The chain recombines TRBV11-2 with TRBJ2-7; D not certain. V was trimmed by 1 base and J by 4 bases, leaving 11 bases between them. The germline V gene encodes CDR1 SGHAT and CDR2 FQNNGV. There are 14 residues in the CDR3. In nucleotides, the CDR3 is TGTGCCAGCAGCTTAGCGGGCGGACGATACGAGCAGTACTTC. Protein sequence: CASSLAGGRYEQYF.

The chain joins TRBV27 to TRBJ2-1, with a possible D match to TRBD2 (5 bases). This CDR3 region has 12 residues. Germline CDR1 and CDR2: MNHEY and SMNVEV (reference sequence). The V gene lost 5 bases and the J gene lost 14 bases, with 16 bases spanning the gap. Written as DNA, the CDR3 is TGTGCCAGCAGTAATTCTCCCCTGAGGGAGTTCTTC. It yields the protein CASSNSPLREFF.

The chain employs TRBV19 and TRBJ2-1; D is unclear. Germline CDR1 LNHDA, CDR2 SQIVND (reference sequence). Trimming took 2 bases from V and 0 from J, leaving 8 bases between them. The CDR3 covers 15 residues. CDR3 nucleotide sequence: TGTGCCAGTAGTATAAGTCCCGACTCCTACAATGAGCAGTTCTTC. This gives the protein CASSISPDSYNEQFF.

V gene TRBV5-6 combines with J gene TRBJ2-3; D remains unclear. V lost 3 bases and J lost 0, with 8 bases in between. This CDR3 is 14 amino acids long. Germline CDR1 is SGHDT and CDR2 is YYEEEE. DNA of the CDR3: TGTGCCAGCAGCTCCGCTTTAAGCACAGATACGCAGTATTTT. Translated, it gives CASSSALSTDTQYF.

With regard to this clone: This same CDR3 is encoded by further DNA sequences in the sample. V usage is TRBV19 and J usage is TRBJ2-7, with 13 nucleotides matching TRBD2. Losses at the gene ends were 3 bases for V and 3 bases for J; bases not matched to a gene: 2. This CDR3 is built from 15 residues. Germline CDR1 LNHDA, CDR2 SQIVND (reference sequence). CDR3 amino acids: CASSIGTSGIYEQYF. CDR3 nucleotides: TGTGCCAGTAGTATCGGGACTAGCGGGATCTACGAGCAGTACTTC.

This clone was recorded once. The chain carries TRBV27 and TRBJ1-1; the D gene is possibly TRBD1 (5 bases). CDR1 and CDR2 (germline): MNHEY, SMNVEV (reference sequence). V lost 6 bases and J lost 1, with 15 bases in between. The CDR3 length is 15 residues. CDR3 nucleotides: TGTGCCAGCAGCCGCCCCGGGGCAGAGAACACTGAAGCTTTCTTT. It is translated as CASSRPGAENTEAFF.

The chain carries TRBV5-4 and TRBJ2-1; 11 nucleotides agree with TRBD2. This CDR3 has 14 residues. Germline values: CDR1 SGHNT, CDR2 YYREEE (reference sequence). V dropped 4 bases and J dropped 7; count of bases not matched to a gene: 4. CDR3 region: CASSLAGGRNEQFF. The CDR3, as DNA: TGTGCCAGCAGCCTAGCGGGAGGACGTAATGAGCAGTTCTTC. Filled out from reference TRBV5-4 and TRBJ2-1, the complete variable domain reads ETGVTQSPTHLIKTRGQQVTLRCSSQSGHNTVSWYQQALGQGPQFIFQYYREEENGRGNFPPRFSGLQFPNYSSELNVNALELDDSALYLCASSLAGGRNEQFFGPGTRLTVL.

The V gene is TRBV6-6, the J gene TRBJ2-6; maybe TRBD1 (6 bases). The germline V gene encodes CDR1 MNHNY and CDR2 SVGAGI (reference sequence). This CDR3 has 11 residues. V was cut by 6 bases and J by 12 bases, with 9 bases left in between. In DNA form, the CDR3 reads TGTGCCAGCAGCCCCAGGGGCGTCCTGACTTTC. Its protein product is CASSPRGVLTF.

This clone was observed a single time. This sequence joins TRBV15 and TRBJ1-1; possibly TRBD1 for D (6 bases). Between the trimmed V and J ends, which lost 0 bases and 0 bases, there was a span of 20 bases. Germline V CDR1 and CDR2: LNHNV, YYDKDF (reference sequence). The CDR3 contains 19 residues. The CDR3 spells CATSRDPIRTESMNTEAFF. CDR3 sequence (DNA): TGTGCCACCAGCAGAGATCCGATTAGGACAGAGTCTATGAACACTGAAGCTTTCTTT.

The table lists this clone with a count of one. This chain joins TRBV11-2 and TRBJ2-3, with unresolved D. Germline V gene lookup returns CDR1 SGHAT and CDR2 FQNNGV. With 5 bases removed from V and 2 bases from J, the gap between germline ends came to 11 bases. The CDR3 runs to 14 residues. CDR3 DNA sequence: TGTGCCAGCAGCATTGCGACTGCCACAGATACGCAGTATTTT. Its translation: CASSIATATDTQYF.

V is TRBV7-2 and J is TRBJ2-7; 11 bases fit TRBD2. The germline CDR1 and CDR2 sequences are SGHTA and FQGNSA. Germline trimming cut 2 bases from V and 1 base from J; bases unmatched to any gene: 1. This CDR3 is built from 15 residues. The CDR3 bases are TGTGCCAGCAGCTTAACTAGCGGGGGTTCCTACGAGCAGTACTTC. Translation: CASSLTSGGSYEQYF.

This chain's CDR3 is CAFHTVTYKGPVSGTQYF. In DNA, the CDR3 is TGTGCCTTTCACACTGTGACCTATAAGGGCCCCGTATCAGGTACGCAGTATTTT. The V and J genes are TRBV30 and TRBJ2-3; D remains ambiguous. CDR1 is GTSNPN, CDR2 SVGIG, per germline (reference sequence). V lost 7 bases and J lost 8, with 34 bases in between. There are 18 residues in the CDR3.

The CDR3 reads CASSHQDPYGYTF. In nucleotides, the CDR3 is TGTGCCAGCAGCCACCAAGACCCCTATGGCTACACCTTC. The V and J genes are TRBV14 and TRBJ1-2; D ambiguous. The CDR3 is 13 residues long. Trimming took 3 bases from V and 4 from J, leaving 9 bases between them. Germline V gives CDR1 SGHDN, CDR2 FVKESK.